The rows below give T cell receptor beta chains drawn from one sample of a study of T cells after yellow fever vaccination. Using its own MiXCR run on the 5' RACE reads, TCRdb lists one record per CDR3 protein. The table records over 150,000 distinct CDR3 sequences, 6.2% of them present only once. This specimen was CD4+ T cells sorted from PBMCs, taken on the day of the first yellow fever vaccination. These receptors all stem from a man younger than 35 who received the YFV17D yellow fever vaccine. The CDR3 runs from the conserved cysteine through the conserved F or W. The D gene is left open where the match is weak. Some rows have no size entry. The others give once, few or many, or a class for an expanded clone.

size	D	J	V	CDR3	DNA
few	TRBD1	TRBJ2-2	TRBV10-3	CAISELQGAPTGELFF	TGTGCCATCAGTGAACTACAGGGGGCGCCCACCGGGGAGCTGTTTTTT
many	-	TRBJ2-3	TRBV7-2	CASSSPGASTDTQYF	TGTGCCAGCAGCTCTCCAGGGGCTTCCACAGATACGCAGTATTTT
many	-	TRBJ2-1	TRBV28	CASRRRDDEQFF	TGTGCCAGCAGGCGCCGGGACGATGAGCAGTTCTTC
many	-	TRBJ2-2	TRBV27	CASMGANTGELFF	TGTGCCAGCATGGGGGCGAACACCGGGGAGCTGTTTTTT
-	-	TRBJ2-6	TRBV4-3	CSSSQTLLGGFGANVLTF	TGCTCCAGCAGCCAGACCCTGCTAGGGGGTTTTGGGGCCAACGTCCTGACTTTC
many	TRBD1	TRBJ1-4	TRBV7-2	CASSFWTGGGEKLFF	TGTGCCAGCAGCTTCTGGACAGGGGGGGGGGAAAAACTGTTTTTT
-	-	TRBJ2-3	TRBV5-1	CASSLVGYPTDTQYF	TGCGCCAGCAGCTTGGTAGGCTATCCAACAGATACGCAGTATTTT
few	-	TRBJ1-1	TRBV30	CAWSMSSNTEAFF	TGTGCCTGGAGCATGTCCTCGAACACTGAAGCTTTCTTT
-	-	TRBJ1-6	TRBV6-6	CASEGVPNSPLHF	TGTGCCAGCGAAGGGGTTCCTAATTCACCCCTCCACTTT
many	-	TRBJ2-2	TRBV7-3	CASSYGPNTGELFF	TGTGCCAGCAGCTACGGACCAAACACCGGGGAGCTGTTTTTT
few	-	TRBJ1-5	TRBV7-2	CASSPQSSGGWEPQHF	TGTGCCAGCAGCCCTCAGTCGAGCGGGGGCTGGGAGCCCCAGCATTTT
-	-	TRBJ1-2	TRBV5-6	CASSARRGYTF	TGTGCCAGCAGCGCCAGACGTGGCTACACCTTC
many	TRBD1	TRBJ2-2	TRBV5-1	CASSLSGTAVSGELFF	TGCGCCAGCAGCTTATCCGGGACAGCAGTCTCCGGGGAGCTGTTTTTT
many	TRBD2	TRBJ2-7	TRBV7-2	CASSFLGLEYEQYF	TGTGCCAGCAGCTTCTTGGGACTAGAGTACGAGCAGTACTTC
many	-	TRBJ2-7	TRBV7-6	CASSLRLDSSYEQYF	TGTGCCAGCAGCTTACGGCTGGATAGCTCCTACGAGCAGTACTTC
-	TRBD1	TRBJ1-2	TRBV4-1	CASAHVGQGNYGYTF	TGCGCCAGCGCGCACGTAGGACAGGGGAACTATGGCTACACCTTC
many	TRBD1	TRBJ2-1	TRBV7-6	CASSLVTGGGGEQFF	TGTGCCAGCAGCTTAGTGACAGGGGGCGGGGGTGAGCAGTTCTTC
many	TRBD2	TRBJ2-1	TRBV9	CASSVTAGGFNEQFF	TGTGCCAGCAGCGTAACGGCGGGGGGGTTCAATGAGCAGTTCTTC
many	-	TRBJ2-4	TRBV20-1	CSVGVNAKNIQYF	TGCAGTGTAGGGGTTAATGCCAAAAACATTCAGTACTTC
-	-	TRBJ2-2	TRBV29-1	CSVERTAATNTGELFF	TGCAGCGTTGAAAGGACAGCAGCTACGAACACCGGGGAGCTGTTTTTT
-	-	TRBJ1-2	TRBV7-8	CAMGPGPTYGYTF	TGTGCCATGGGCCCCGGCCCCACCTATGGCTACACCTTC
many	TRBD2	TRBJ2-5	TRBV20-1	CSGGGLETQYF	TGCAGTGGGGGGGGACTGGAGACCCAGTACTTC
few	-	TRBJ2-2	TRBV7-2	CASSWAIRGTGELFF	TGTGCCAGCAGCTGGGCTATTAGGGGCACCGGGGAGCTGTTTTTT